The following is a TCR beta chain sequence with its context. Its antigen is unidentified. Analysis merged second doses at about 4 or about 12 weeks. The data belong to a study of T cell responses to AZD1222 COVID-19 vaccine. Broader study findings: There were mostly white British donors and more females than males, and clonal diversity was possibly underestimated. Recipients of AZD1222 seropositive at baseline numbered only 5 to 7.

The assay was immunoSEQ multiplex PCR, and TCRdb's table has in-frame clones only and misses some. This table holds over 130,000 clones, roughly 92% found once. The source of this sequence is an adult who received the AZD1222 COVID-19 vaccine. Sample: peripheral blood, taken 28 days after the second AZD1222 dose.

The CDR3 DNA reads TGTGCCAGTAGTCCTGGGACCACCTACGAGCAGTACTTC. It codes for CASSPGTTYEQYF. The chain is built from TRBV19 and TRBJ2-7; D might be TRBD1 or TRBD2, each matching 5 bases. This CDR3 has 13 amino acids. Germline CDR1 LNHDA, CDR2 SQIVND (reference sequence). Trimming took 5 bases from V and 2 from J, leaving 10 bases between them. Supplemented by reference TRBV19 and TRBJ2-7, the full variable domain reads DGGITQSPKYLFRKEGQNVTLSCEQNLNHDAMYWYRQDPGQGLRLIYYSQIVNDFQKGDIAEGYSVSREKKESFPLTVTSAQKNPTAFYLCASSPGTTYEQYFGPGTRLTVT.